This is a list of T cell receptor beta chains from one sample in a study of blood T cell repertoires in COVID-19. Clones were sequenced by immunoSEQ multiplex PCR, and TCRdb holds only the in-frame ones, with some missing. The sample lists over 150,000 clones, approximately 91% occurring once. The specimen was peripheral blood. The origin of the receptors is a man between 18 and 29 years old with acute or convalescent COVID-19. CDR3s include the opening cysteine and the closing phenylalanine or tryptophan. The D gene is left open where the match is weak. Expanded clones get a size class; other rows say once, few or many, or leave the size out.

. | TRBJ1-1 | TRBV18 | TRBD1 | TGTGCCAGCTCACTATACAGGGGGCAGGACACTGAAGCTTTCTTT | CASSLYRGQDTEAFF
. | TRBJ1-1 | TRBV19 | . | TGTGCCAGTAGTATACAAGGGGGCACTGAAGCTTTCTTT | CASSIQGGTEAFF
. | TRBJ2-1 | TRBV27 | TRBD1 | TGTGCCAGCAGTGAGACAGGGGGTGACTATGAGCAGTTCTTC | CASSETGGDYEQFF
. | TRBJ2-7 | TRBV7-2 | TRBD1 | TGTGCCAGCAGCACCCGGACAGGGGGCCACTACGAGCAGTACTTC | CASSTRTGGHYEQYF
. | TRBJ1-1 | TRBV25-1 | . | TGTGCCAGCAGTGAATATGCAGGGAACACTGAAGCTTTCTTT | CASSEYAGNTEAFF
. | TRBJ2-1 | TRBV5-1 | . | TGCGCCAGCAGCCTCCTGAGGAAGGGAGCCCCGAATGAGCAGTTCTTC | CASSLLRKGAPNEQFF
. | TRBJ2-4 | TRBV3-1/TRBV3-2 | TRBD1 | TGTGCCAGCAGCCACAGACAGGGGGTAGCCAAAAACATTCAGTACTTC | CASSHRQGVAKNIQYF
. | TRBJ1-6 | TRBV7-9 | TRBD1 | TGTGCCAGCAGCTTACCGGGACAGGGTTTACGTGGATCACCCCTCCACTTT | CASSLPGQGLRGSPLHF
. | TRBJ2-1 | TRBV11-2 | TRBD1 | TGTGCCAGCAGCTGGCCGGGACAGGGGGTTTGGAGCTCCTACAATGAGCAGTTCTTC | CASSWPGQGVWSSYNEQFF
. | TRBJ2-7 | TRBV5-1 | TRBD1 | TGCGCCAGCAGCTTGGGGACAGGGGGCATATACGAGCAGTACTTC | CASSLGTGGIYEQYF
. | TRBJ1-5 | TRBV28 | . | TGTGCCAGCGATGGGGGCGAAGGGGTGGTTAGCAATCAGCCCCAGCATTTT | CASDGGEGVVSNQPQHF
. | TRBJ1-6 | TRBV5-1 | . | TGCGCCAGCAGCTTGGAAACAGTATATAATTCACCCCTCCACTTT | CASSLETVYNSPLHF
once | TRBJ1-5 | TRBV27 | . | TGTGCCAGCCGAGGGGGGGAGCGGGGAATTTATAGCAATCAGCCCCAGCATTTT | CASRGGERGIYSNQPQHF
. | TRBJ1-2 | TRBV9 | . | TGTGCCAGCAGCGTTGACAGCTATGGCTACACCTTC | CASSVDSYGYTF
. | TRBJ2-7 | TRBV5-1 | TRBD1 | TGCGCCAGCAGTTTTGACAGGGTCAACCCCGAGCAGTACTTC | CASSFDRVNPEQYF
. | TRBJ1-2 | TRBV10-3 | . | TGTGCCATCAGTGAGCAAGACAGCCTTCTATATGGCTACACCTTC | CAISEQDSLLYGYTF
. | TRBJ1-2 | TRBV12-5 | TRBD1 | TGTGCTAGTGTCCGGGACAGTAACTATGGCTACACCTTC | CASVRDSNYGYTF
. | TRBJ1-6 | TRBV3-1/TRBV3-2 | TRBD1 | TGTGCCAGCAGCCAAGACGGGACAGCCCTAAATTCACCCCTCCACTTT | CASSQDGTALNSPLHF
. | TRBJ2-7 | TRBV5-1 | . | TGCGCCAGCAGCTTGGGGGTGACAGGCGGAGGTGACTACGAGCAGTACTTC | CASSLGVTGGGDYEQYF
. | TRBJ2-7 | TRBV7-9 | . | TGTGCCAGCAGCTCGACAGGCTACGAGCAGTACTTC | CASSSTGYEQYF
. | TRBJ1-1 | TRBV3-1/TRBV3-2 | . | TGTGCCAGCAGCCCCCGAGGGGGGGCCGGTAGGGGCACTGAAGCTTTCTTT | CASSPRGGAGRGTEAFF
once | TRBJ2-1 | TRBV7-2 | TRBD2 | TGTGCCAGCAGCTTAGCCGGACTAGCGGGCTATGAGCAGTTCTTC | CASSLAGLAGYEQFF
. | TRBJ1-1 | TRBV5-4 | TRBD1 | TGTGCCATTCAACTCAGGGGGCTGAACACTGAAGCTTTCTTT | CAIQLRGLNTEAFF
. | TRBJ1-4 | TRBV11-2 | . | TGTGCCAGCAGCTTAGATATGACGGCAGGACTGTTTTTT | CASSLDMTAGLFF
. | TRBJ2-1 | TRBV24-1 | TRBD1 | TGTGCCACCAGTGACCCAGTCTCGGGACAGATTGAGCAGTTCTTC | CATSDPVSGQIEQFF
. | TRBJ1-1 | TRBV9 | . | TGTGCCAGCAGCGTAGTCGAGGGAACTGAAGCTTTCTTT | CASSVVEGTEAFF
. | TRBJ1-1 | TRBV9 | . | TGTGCCAGCAGCGTTCCGGGACTCCCGAACACTGAAGCTTTCTTT | CASSVPGLPNTEAFF
. | TRBJ2-7 | TRBV5-5 | . | TGTGCCAGCAGTCCCGGGGGTGCGACCGAGCAGTACTTC | CASSPGGATEQYF
. | TRBJ1-1 | TRBV24-1 | TRBD1 | TGTGCCACCAGTGGGGGACAGACGAACACTGAAGCTTTCTTT | CATSGGQTNTEAFF
. | TRBJ2-1 | TRBV7-9 | TRBD1 | TGTGCCAGCAGCCCCGCGTCGACAGGGGGCTATACTGAGCAGTTCTTC | CASSPASTGGYTEQFF
. | TRBJ2-7 | TRBV7-8 | . | TGTGCCAGCAGCCCTGGAGCCTACGAGCAGTACTTC | CASSPGAYEQYF
. | TRBJ2-6 | TRBV27 | . | TGTGCCAGCAGAGGGACACCTGACTCTGGGGCCAACGTCCTGACTTTC | CASRGTPDSGANVLTF
. | TRBJ1-1 | TRBV12-3/TRBV12-4 | . | TGTGCCAGCAGTTACGGGTCTGAAGCTTTCTTT | CASSYGSEAFF
once | TRBJ2-1 | TRBV19 | TRBD1 | TGTGCCAGTAGTATGTGGGACAGTTACAATGAGCAGTTCTTC | CASSMWDSYNEQFF
once | TRBJ1-6 | TRBV5-8 | TRBD1 | TGTGCCAGCAGCTCCGACAGGGGGAATAATTCACCCCTCCACTTT | CASSSDRGNNSPLHF
. | TRBJ2-3 | TRBV5-1 | TRBD2 | TGCGCCAGCAGCTTGGCTAGCGGGAAGGACGATACGCAGTATTTT | CASSLASGKDDTQYF
. | TRBJ2-6 | TRBV7-9 | . | TGTGCCAGCAGCTTAGACGTGAGGCGCGGGGCCAACGTCCTGACTTTC | CASSLDVRRGANVLTF
few | TRBJ1-6 | TRBV6-6 | . | TGTGCCAGCAGTTATACCAGGGGATTTTCACCCCTCCACTTT | CASSYTRGFSPLHF
. | TRBJ1-4 | TRBV5-1 | . | TGCGCCAGCAGCTTGTCCTCAACTAATGAAAAACTGTTTTTT | CASSLSSTNEKLFF
once | TRBJ1-3 | TRBV12-3/TRBV12-4 | TRBD1 | TGTGCCAGCAGGACAGGGGGAAACACCATATATTTT | CASRTGGNTIYF
. | TRBJ1-3 | TRBV5-1 | TRBD1 | TGCGCCAGCAGCTTGCAAGGACAGGGGGCACCTGGAAACACCATATATTTT | CASSLQGQGAPGNTIYF